The entry that follows covers one T cell receptor (beta chain) sequence. This entry comes from a study of blood T cell repertoires in COVID-19. About the study: Sites in the United States, Italy and Spain provided acute and convalescent COVID-19 samples.

Original processing notes: Nucleated cell counts were estimated from reference gene primer amplification. Profiled with immunoSEQ multiplex PCR; TCRdb holds only in-frame clones, not every one. V, J and clone size are those of that table, while D and trimming were read from the DNA. The sample shows about 250,000 clones, 65% to 90% of them seen only once. Which cohort a participant joined came from the clinical history participants gave. Germline CDR1 is SQVTM and CDR2 is ANQGSEA. The CDR3 runs 14 residues. V shed 2 bases, J shed 6 bases, and the junction held 8 bases outside the gene matches. Material: PBMCs or T cells enriched from blood (not recorded which). The TCR was taken from a woman in her fifties or sixties with acute COVID-19. The rearrangement joins TRBV29-1 to TRBJ2-7, with 9 bases matching TRBD1. The DNA of the CDR3 is TGCAGCGTTGAATTCGGGACAGGGATTTCCGAGCAGTACTTC. It specifies CSVEFGTGISEQYF.